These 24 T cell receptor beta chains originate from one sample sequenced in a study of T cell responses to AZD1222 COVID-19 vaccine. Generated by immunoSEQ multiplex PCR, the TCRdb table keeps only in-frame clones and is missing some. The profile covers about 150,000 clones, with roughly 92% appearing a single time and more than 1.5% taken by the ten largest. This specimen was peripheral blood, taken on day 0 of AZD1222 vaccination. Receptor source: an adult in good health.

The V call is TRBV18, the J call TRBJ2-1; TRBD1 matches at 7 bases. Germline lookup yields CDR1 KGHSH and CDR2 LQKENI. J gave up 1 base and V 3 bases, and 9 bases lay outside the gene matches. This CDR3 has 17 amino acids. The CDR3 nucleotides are TGTGCCAGCTCACCCGGCACAGGGGTAGGATCCTACAATGAGCAGTTCTTC. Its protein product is CASSPGTGVGSYNEQFF.

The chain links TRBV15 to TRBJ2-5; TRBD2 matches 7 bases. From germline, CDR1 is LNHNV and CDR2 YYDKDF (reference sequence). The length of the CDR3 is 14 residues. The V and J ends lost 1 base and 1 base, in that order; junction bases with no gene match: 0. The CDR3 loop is CATSRGGGQETQYF. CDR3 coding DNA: TGTGCCACCAGCAGAGGGGGGGGCCAAGAGACCCAGTACTTC.

CDR3 sequence reads: CASRLDPRYSNQPQHF. CDR3 sequence (DNA): TGTGCAAGTCGCTTAGATCCCCGGTATAGCAATCAGCCCCAGCATTTT. The chain employs TRBV12-2 and TRBJ1-5. TRBV12-2 is reported as a pseudogene. The CDR3 runs 16 residues.

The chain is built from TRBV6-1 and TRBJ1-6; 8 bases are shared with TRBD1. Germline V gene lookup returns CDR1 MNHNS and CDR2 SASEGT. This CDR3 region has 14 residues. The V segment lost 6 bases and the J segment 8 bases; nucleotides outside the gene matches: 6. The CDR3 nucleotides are TGTGCCAGCAGCCCCCCAGGGGGCTATTCACCCCTCCACTTT. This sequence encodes CASSPPGGYSPLHF.

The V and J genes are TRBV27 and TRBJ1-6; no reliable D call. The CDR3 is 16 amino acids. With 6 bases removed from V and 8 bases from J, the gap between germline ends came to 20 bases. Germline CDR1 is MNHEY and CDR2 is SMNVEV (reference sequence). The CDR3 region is CASSGRIQISHSPLHF. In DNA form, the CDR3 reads TGTGCCAGCAGCGGAAGAATTCAGATTTCCCATTCACCCCTCCACTTT.

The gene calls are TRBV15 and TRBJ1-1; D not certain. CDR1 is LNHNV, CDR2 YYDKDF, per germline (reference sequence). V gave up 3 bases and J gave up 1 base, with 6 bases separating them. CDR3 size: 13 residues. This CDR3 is CATSRTQNTEAFF. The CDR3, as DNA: TGTGCCACCAGCAGGACACAGAACACTGAAGCTTTCTTT. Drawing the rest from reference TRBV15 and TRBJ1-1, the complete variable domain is DAMVIQNPRYQVTQFGKPVTLSCSQTLNHNVMYWYQQKSSQAPKLLFHYYDKDFNNEADTPDNFQSRRPNTSFCFLDIRSPGLGDTAMYLCATSRTQNTEAFFGQGTRLTVV.

The DNA of the CDR3 is TGTGCCAGCAGAGCAAGTCTCCACGAGCAGTACTTC. It codes for CASRASLHEQYF. The V and J genes are TRBV6-5 and TRBJ2-7; D is uncertain. Trimming took 6 bases from V and 5 from J, leaving 11 bases between them. CDR3 length: 12 residues. From germline, CDR1 is MNHEY and CDR2 SVGAGI.

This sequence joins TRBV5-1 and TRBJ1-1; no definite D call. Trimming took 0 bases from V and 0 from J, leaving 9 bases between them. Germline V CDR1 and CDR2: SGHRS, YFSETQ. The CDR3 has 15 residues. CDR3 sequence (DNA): TGCGCCAGCAGCTTGGAAGAGGTAATGAACACTGAAGCTTTCTTT. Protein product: CASSLEEVMNTEAFF.

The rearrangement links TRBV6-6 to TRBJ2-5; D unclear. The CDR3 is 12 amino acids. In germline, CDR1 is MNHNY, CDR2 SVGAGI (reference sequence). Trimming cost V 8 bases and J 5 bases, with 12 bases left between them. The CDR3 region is CASLHYGETQYF. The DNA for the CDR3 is TGTGCCAGCCTCCATTACGGGGAGACCCAGTACTTC.

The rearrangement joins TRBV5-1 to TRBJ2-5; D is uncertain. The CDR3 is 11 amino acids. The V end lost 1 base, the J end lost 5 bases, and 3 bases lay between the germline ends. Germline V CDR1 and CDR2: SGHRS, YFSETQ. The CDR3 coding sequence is TGCGCCAGCAGCTTGTATGAGACCCAGTACTTC. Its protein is CASSLYETQYF. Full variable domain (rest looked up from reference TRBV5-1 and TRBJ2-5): KAGVTQTPRYLIKTRGQQVTLSCSPISGHRSVSWYQQTPGQGLQFLFEYFSETQRNKGNFPGRFSGRQFSNSRSEMNVSTLELGDSALYLCASSLYETQYFGPGTRLLVL.

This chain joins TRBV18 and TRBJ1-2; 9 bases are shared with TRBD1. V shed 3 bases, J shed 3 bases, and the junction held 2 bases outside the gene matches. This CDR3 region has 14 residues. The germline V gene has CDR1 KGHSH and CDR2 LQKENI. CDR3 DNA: TGTGCCAGCTCACCGACAGGGGGAGACTATGGCTACACCTTC. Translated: CASSPTGGDYGYTF.

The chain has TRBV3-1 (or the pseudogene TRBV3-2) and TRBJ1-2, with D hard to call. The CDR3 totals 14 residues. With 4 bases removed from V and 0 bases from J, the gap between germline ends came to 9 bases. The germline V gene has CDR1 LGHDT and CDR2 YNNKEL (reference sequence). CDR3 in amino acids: CASSRAASNYGYTF. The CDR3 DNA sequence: TGTGCCAGCAGCCGTGCAGCTTCTAACTATGGCTACACCTTC.

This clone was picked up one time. As DNA, the CDR3 is TGTGCCAGCAGCTTAAGGCAGACTTATAATTCACCCCTCCACTTT. This codes for CASSLRQTYNSPLHF. The chain has TRBV7-2 and TRBJ1-6; D call uncertain. CDR3 length: 15 residues. V was trimmed by 2 bases and J by 4 bases, leaving 9 bases between them. Germline assignment: CDR1 SGHTA and CDR2 FQGNSA.

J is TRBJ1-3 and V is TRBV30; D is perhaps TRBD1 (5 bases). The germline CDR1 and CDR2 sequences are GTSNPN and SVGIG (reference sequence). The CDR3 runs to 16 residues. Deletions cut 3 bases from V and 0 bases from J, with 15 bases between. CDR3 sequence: CAWRPPGHPSGNTIYF. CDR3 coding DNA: TGTGCCTGGAGGCCGCCGGGGCACCCCTCTGGAAACACCATATATTTT.

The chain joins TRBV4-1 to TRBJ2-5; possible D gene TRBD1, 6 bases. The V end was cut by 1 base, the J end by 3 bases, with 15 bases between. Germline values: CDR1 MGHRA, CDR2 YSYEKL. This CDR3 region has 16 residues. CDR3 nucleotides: TGCGCCAGCAGCCAAGGGTCAGGACAGAGGAAAGAGACCCAGTACTTC. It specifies CASSQGSGQRKETQYF.

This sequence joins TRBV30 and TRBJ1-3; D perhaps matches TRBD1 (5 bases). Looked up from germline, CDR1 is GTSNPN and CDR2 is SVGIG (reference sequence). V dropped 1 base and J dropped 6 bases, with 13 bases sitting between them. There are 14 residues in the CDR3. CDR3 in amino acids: CAWSGGTSINTIYF. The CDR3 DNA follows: TGTGCCTGGAGTGGCGGGACCTCCATAAACACCATATATTTT.

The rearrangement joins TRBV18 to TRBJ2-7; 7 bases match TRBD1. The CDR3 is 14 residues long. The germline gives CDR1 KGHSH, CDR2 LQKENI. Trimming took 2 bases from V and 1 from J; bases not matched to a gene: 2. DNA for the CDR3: TGTGCCAGCTCACCAGGGACAGCTTCCTACGAGCAGTACTTC. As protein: CASSPGTASYEQYF.

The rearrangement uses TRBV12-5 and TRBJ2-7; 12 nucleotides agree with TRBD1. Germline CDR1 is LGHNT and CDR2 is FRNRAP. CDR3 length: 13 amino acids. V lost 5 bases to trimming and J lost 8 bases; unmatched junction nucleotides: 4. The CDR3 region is CASGIGTGGKQYF. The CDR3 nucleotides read TGTGCTAGTGGTATAGGGACAGGGGGCAAGCAGTACTTC.

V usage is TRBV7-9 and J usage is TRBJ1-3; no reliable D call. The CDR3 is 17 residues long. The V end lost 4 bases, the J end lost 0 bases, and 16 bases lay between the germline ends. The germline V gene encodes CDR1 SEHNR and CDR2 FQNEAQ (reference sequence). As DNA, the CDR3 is TGTGCCAGCAGCTCTTGGGGAGGACGGGCCTCTGGAAACACCATATATTTT. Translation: CASSSWGGRASGNTIYF.

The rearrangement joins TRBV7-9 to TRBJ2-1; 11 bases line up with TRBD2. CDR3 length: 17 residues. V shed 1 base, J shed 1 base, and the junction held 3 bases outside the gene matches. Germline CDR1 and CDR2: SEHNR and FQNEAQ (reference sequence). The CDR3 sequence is CASSLDLAGGSYNEQFF. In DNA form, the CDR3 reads TGTGCCAGCAGCTTAGATCTAGCGGGAGGTTCCTACAATGAGCAGTTCTTC. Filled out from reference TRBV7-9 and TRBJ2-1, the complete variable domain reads DTGVSQNPRHKITKRGQNVTFRCDPISEHNRLYWYRQTLGQGPEFLTYFQNEAQLEKSRLLSDRFSAERPKGSFSTLEIQRTEQGDSAMYLCASSLDLAGGSYNEQFFGPGTRLTVL.

Here the CDR3 DNA reads TGTGCCAGCTCACCAAGTCCGGGCCAATCCTACGAGCAGTACTTC. Protein sequence: CASSPSPGQSYEQYF. This chain connects TRBV18 to TRBJ2-7; no clear D gene. Trimming cost V 2 bases and J 1 base, with 12 bases left between them. Germline loops: CDR1 KGHSH, CDR2 LQKENI. CDR3 length: 15 amino acids.

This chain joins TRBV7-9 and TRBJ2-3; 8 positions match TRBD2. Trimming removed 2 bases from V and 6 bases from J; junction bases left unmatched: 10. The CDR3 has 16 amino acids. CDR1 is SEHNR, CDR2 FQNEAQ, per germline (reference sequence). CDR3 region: CASSLTPRGGRDTQYF. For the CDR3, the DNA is TGTGCCAGCAGCTTAACCCCACGGGGGGGCCGGGATACGCAGTATTTT.

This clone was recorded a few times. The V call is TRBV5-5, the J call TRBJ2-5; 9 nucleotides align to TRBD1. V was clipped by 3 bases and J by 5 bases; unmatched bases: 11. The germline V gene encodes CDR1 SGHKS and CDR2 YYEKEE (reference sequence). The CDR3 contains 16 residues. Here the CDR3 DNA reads TGTGCCAGCAGCTCGGTATTTGGACAGGGGTGGGAGACCCAGTACTTC. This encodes CASSSVFGQGWETQYF.

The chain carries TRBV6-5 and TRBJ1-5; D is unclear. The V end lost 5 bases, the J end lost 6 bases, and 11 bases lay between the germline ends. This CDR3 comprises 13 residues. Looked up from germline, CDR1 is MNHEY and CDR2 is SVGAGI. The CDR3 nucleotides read TGTGCCAGCAGTCCTCAGGAACGTCAGCCCCAGCATTTT. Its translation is CASSPQERQPQHF.